This T cell receptor beta chain was sequenced for a study of cytotoxic CD8 clonotypes in ibrutinib-treated CLL. Germline V lookup: CDR1 LNHDA, CDR2 SQIVND (reference sequence). V gave up 2 bases and J gave up 0 bases, with 17 bases separating them. The CDR3 has 18 residues. Study-level results: Patients with sustained remission and those progressing were sampled at differing times.

The table came from immunoSEQ multiplex PCR; TCRdb's copy has only in-frame clones and leaves some out. The table records approximately 50,000 clones, around 68% of them present only once. This clone has a single count. Its cognate antigen is unknown. The receptor's source is a human donor with chronic lymphocytic leukemia. The sample was PBMCs, taken after 12 months of ibrutinib treatment. J is TRBJ1-3 and V is TRBV19, with a weak D call TRBD1 (5 bases). CDR3 sequence (DNA): TGTGCCAGTAGTATATATGGGAGAACAGGAGTCTCTGGAAACACCATATATTTT. Translating gives CASSIYGRTGVSGNTIYF.